These 5 T cell receptor beta chains share one sample of origin, sequenced in a study of T cells after yellow fever vaccination. TCRdb processed the 5' RACE reads anew with MiXCR; each CDR3 protein has one entry. This table has approximately 300,000 distinct CDR3 sequences, around 7% appearing once. The sequenced sample was PBMCs, obtained about 49 days after the first yellow fever vaccination. Every receptor here comes from a man between 18 and 29 years old who received the YFV17D yellow fever vaccine.

The rearrangement links TRBV20-1 to TRBJ2-5; weak D call: TRBD1 (6 bases). The CDR3 loop spans 14 amino acids. V gave up 6 bases and J gave up 4 bases, with 18 bases separating them. Germline V CDR1 and CDR2: DFQATT, SNEGSKA (reference sequence). CDR3 residues: CSAQRFQGRETQYF. The CDR3, as DNA: TGCAGTGCCCAGAGGTTCCAGGGGAGAGAGACCCAGTACTTC.

The chain carries TRBV7-3 and TRBJ2-3; 7 bases are shared with TRBD2. J lost 4 bases, V lost 5 bases, and 12 bases had no gene match. Per germline, CDR1 SGHTA and CDR2 FQGTGA. The CDR3 consists of 16 residues. The CDR3 DNA is TGTGCCAGCAGCCCGCGGACTAGAGGTTTGGCAGATACGCAGTATTTT. It yields the protein CASSPRTRGLADTQYF.

The rearrangement links TRBV5-5 to TRBJ2-7; 8 bases match TRBD1. This CDR3 is 18 amino acids long. The V segment lost 3 bases and the J segment 4 bases; nucleotides outside the gene matches: 18. Germline V gene sequence: CDR1 SGHKS, CDR2 YYEKEE (reference sequence). CDR3 residues: CASSYPYTRGQSSYEQYV. The CDR3 DNA reads TGTGCCAGCAGCTACCCTTATACCAGGGGGCAAAGTTCGTACGAGCAGTACGTC.

This clonotype was detected only a few times. The rearrangement joins TRBV12-3 or TRBV12-4 to TRBJ2-2, with TRBD1 identical over 12 bases. The CDR3 loop spans 19 amino acids. Trimming cost V 7 bases and J 3 bases; bases outside gene matches: 15. CDR3 bases: TGTGCCAGCAACCGCTACCGGGACAGGGGGCGTAGGGACACCGGGGAGCTGTTTTTT. Translating it yields CASNRYRDRGRRDTGELFF.

A few counts support this clonotype. V gene TRBV10-3 combines with J gene TRBJ1-1, with no clear D. Germline lookup yields CDR1 ENHRY and CDR2 SYGVKD. Deletions cut 0 bases from V and 10 bases from J, with 18 bases between. The CDR3 has 15 amino acids. The CDR3 here is CAISESFPTEDAAFF. CDR3 in DNA: TGTGCCATCAGTGAGTCCTTCCCTACGGAGGACGCAGCTTTCTTT.